These 9 T cell receptor beta chains were sequenced from one sample in a study of tumor-infiltrating lymphocytes in primary liver carcinoma (dated by TCRdb to the late 2010s). Sequencing was carried out with an Illumina HiSeq 2500. A constant-region primer and ProtoScript II reverse transcriptase were used to reverse-transcribe TCRbeta-specific cDNA from around 540 ng total RNA. The TCRbeta libraries were prepared through three rounds of nested multiplex PCR following a slightly modified ARM-PCR procedure. Each of the first two PCR rounds ran for about 10 cycles using multiplex TRBV1-TRBV30 forward primers together with a Cbeta reverse primer. The public reads were run again by TCRdb, first through fastp at Q25 and then through MiXCR, and only productive beta chains were kept. Rows matching on CDR3 protein sequence are summarized as one entry with the most common DNA and genes. For this sample there are 55,000 to 65,000 distinct CDR3 sequences; just over 70% appear just once. The leading ten clones occupy just over 55% of the sample.

Total RNA and DNA were co-extracted from about 19-30 mg of bulk tissue with the AllPrep DNA/RNA mini kit, without cell sorting. The specimen sequenced was liver tumor tissue from sampling region 2. Per the publication, the cell subset or site label means: tumor region T2, inferior pole. The receptor set was obtained from a man in his forties with primary liver carcinoma and hepatitis B virus infection.

As to this clonotype: A junction end diverges from the germline sequence, so it may reflect a read error. The chain is built from TRBV6-5 and TRBJ2-3; 8 bases are shared with TRBD2. CDR3 size: 15 residues. CDR1 is MNHEY, CDR2 SVGAGI, per germline. CDR3 residues: CVSKVGGLGTHTQYF. DNA for the CDR3: TGTGTCAGCAAGGTCGGGGGACTAGGTACGCATACGCAGTATTTT.

As to this clonotype: The junction shows a germline mismatch at one end, possibly a read error. The rearrangement uses TRBV10-3 and TRBJ2-7; TRBD2 matches at 10 bases. This CDR3 comprises 19 residues. Germline V lookup: CDR1 ENHRY, CDR2 SYGVKD. In DNA form, the CDR3 reads TGTGTCATCACCAAGCGATCGGGACAAGCGGGAGGGTTCTCCTACGAGCAGTACTTC. Its translation: CVITKRSGQAGGFSYEQYF.

As DNA, the CDR3 is TGTGCCAGCAGTTACTGGGCCCAAGAGACCCAGTACTTC. It specifies CASSYWAQETQYF. V usage is TRBV6-2 or TRBV6-3 and J usage is TRBJ2-5; no clear D gene. V lost 1 base and J lost 1, with 4 bases in between. This CDR3 region has 13 residues. Germline loops: CDR1 MNHEY, CDR2 SVGEGT.

A word on this clonotype: One end of the junction varies from germline; a read error may be responsible. J is TRBJ2-7 and V is TRBV5-4; possibly TRBD1 for D (6 bases). The CDR3 is made up of 13 amino acids. Germline V gives CDR1 SGHNT, CDR2 YYREEE (reference sequence). The CDR3 loop reads CTSSQTPGDGQYF. In nucleotides, the CDR3 is TGTACCAGCAGCCAGACACCAGGGGACGGGCAGTACTTC. The variable domain in full, completed from reference TRBV5-4 and TRBJ2-7, reads ETGVTQSPTHLIKTRGQQVTLRCSSQSGHNTVSWYQQALGQGPQFIFQYYREEENGRGNFPPRFSGLQFPNYSSELNVNALELDDSALYLCTSSQTPGDGQYFGPGTRLTVT.

The table lists this clonotype with a few counts. Given a much more abundant clone one base away, this may be a read error. The chain joins TRBV12-3 or TRBV12-4 to TRBJ2-1; weak D call: TRBD1 (6 bases). V lost 8 bases, J lost 5 bases, and 13 bases lay in between. There are 13 residues in the CDR3. DNA for the CDR3: TGTGCCAGCGGTCTCGGACAGAACAATGAGCAGTTCTTC. Translated: CASGLGQNNEQFF.

The chain joins TRBV11-3 to TRBJ2-3, with TRBD2 matching 10 bases. Germline CDR1 SGHNT, CDR2 YENEEA. V was pared by 3 bases and J by 6 bases, with 6 bases of the junction left unmatched. The CDR3 runs to 15 residues. In DNA, the CDR3 is TGTGCCAGCAGCTTTAGCGGGAGGCGGTCGGATACGCAGTATTTT. Translating gives CASSFSGRRSDTQYF. Filled out from reference TRBV11-3 and TRBJ2-3, the complete variable domain reads EAGVVQSPRYKIIEKKQPVAFWCNPISGHNTLYWYLQNLGQGPELLIRYENEEAVDDSQLPKDRFSAERLKGVDSTLKIQPAELGDSAVYLCASSFSGRRSDTQYFGPGTRLTVL.

Details on this clonotype: The conserved final phenylalanine or tryptophan is absent from the CDR3, which likely points to a read error. The CDR3, as DNA: TGTGCCAGCAGCTTGGCAGGGGGGACTGAAGCTTTCTAT. Translation: CASSLAGGTEAFY. V gene TRBV11-1 combines with J gene TRBJ1-1, with TRBD1 matching 7 bases. Germline CDR1 is SGHAT and CDR2 is FQDESV (reference sequence). Trimming removed 3 bases from V and 5 bases from J; junction bases left unmatched: 3. This CDR3 spans 13 amino acids.

This clonotype has only a few counts. The conserved phenylalanine or tryptophan normally closing the CDR3 is absent here, so this likely arose from a read error. The chain combines TRBV4-2 with TRBJ2-1; unclear D gene. Trimming pared 0 bases from V and 5 bases from J, leaving 5 bases between. From germline, CDR1 is LGHNA and CDR2 YNFKEQ. The length of the CDR3 is 13 residues. The DNA for the CDR3 is TGTGCCAGCAGCCAAGATACAAACAATGAGCAGTTCCTC. It codes for CASSQDTNNEQFL.

As regards this clonotype: The junction differs from germline at one of its ends, possibly a read error. The chain couples TRBV29-1 to TRBJ1-2, with D possibly being TRBD1 (6 bases). The germline V gene has CDR1 SQVTM and CDR2 ANQGSEA. This CDR3 is built from 13 residues. The CDR3 region has the DNA TGTAGCGTCCGATCTGGGGGCGCCTATGGCTACAACTTC. This gives the protein CSVRSGGAYGYNF.